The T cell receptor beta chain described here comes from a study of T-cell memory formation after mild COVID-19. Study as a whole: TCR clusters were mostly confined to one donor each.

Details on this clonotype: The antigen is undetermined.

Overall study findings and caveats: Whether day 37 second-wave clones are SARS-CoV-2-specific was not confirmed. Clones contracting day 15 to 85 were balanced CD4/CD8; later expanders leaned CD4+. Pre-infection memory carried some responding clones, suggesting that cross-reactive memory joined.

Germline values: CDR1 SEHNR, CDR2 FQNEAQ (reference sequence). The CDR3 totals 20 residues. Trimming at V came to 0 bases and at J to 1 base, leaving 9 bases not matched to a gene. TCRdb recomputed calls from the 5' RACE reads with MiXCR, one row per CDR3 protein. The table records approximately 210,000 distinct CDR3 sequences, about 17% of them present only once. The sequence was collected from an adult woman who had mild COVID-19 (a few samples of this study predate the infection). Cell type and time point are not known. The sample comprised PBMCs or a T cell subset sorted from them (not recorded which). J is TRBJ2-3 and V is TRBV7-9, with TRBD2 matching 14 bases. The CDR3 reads CASSLAPGLAGGAGTDTQYF. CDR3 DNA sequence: TGTGCCAGCAGCTTAGCGCCTGGACTAGCGGGGGGCGCCGGCACAGATACGCAGTATTTT.